These 6 T cell receptor beta chains came from one sample sequenced in a study of cytomegalovirus exposure and HLA in healthy donors. PCR involved 60 Vbeta and 13 Jbeta primers. Measured with immunoSEQ multiplex PCR; TCRdb has only the in-frame clones, and not every one. The sample contains approximately 140,000 clones, more than 65% of which appear only once. Sequencing was performed on PBMCs. The receptors derive from a man over 45 in good health and CMV-seropositive.

This clone was observed once. J is TRBJ1-5 and V is TRBV5-6; D ambiguous. Germline CDR1 is SGHDT and CDR2 is YYEEEE. The germline V and J ends were trimmed by 1 base and 0 bases, with 8 bases remaining between them. The CDR3 is made up of 15 amino acids. The chain's CDR3 is CASSLLTNSNQPQHF. CDR3 nucleotides: TGTGCCAGCAGCTTGCTGACAAATAGCAATCAGCCCCAGCATTTT.

Only a few counts were recorded for this clone. This chain joins TRBV30 and TRBJ2-2; D is undetermined. The CDR3 is 15 residues long. Between the trimmed V and J ends, which lost 3 bases and 1 base, there was a span of 12 bases. Germline CDR1 and CDR2: GTSNPN and SVGIG (reference sequence). CDR3 bases: TGTGCCTGGAGGACCGCGACTCAGAACACCGGGGAGCTGTTTTTT. Translated: CAWRTATQNTGELFF.

The chain links TRBV6-1 to TRBJ2-7; possible D gene TRBD2, 5 bases. CDR1 is MNHNS, CDR2 SASEGT, per germline. Trimming stripped 8 bases from V and 0 bases from J, with 11 bases between. This CDR3 spans 13 amino acids. The CDR3, as DNA: TGTGCCAGCTTCGAGGGAGTCTCCTACGAGCAGTACTTC. The encoded protein is CASFEGVSYEQYF.

The rearrangement links TRBV13 to TRBJ2-2; 8 bases map to TRBD2. Trimming removed 5 bases from V and 0 bases from J; junction bases left unmatched: 11. This CDR3 region has 18 residues. Germline V gives CDR1 PRHDT, CDR2 FYEKMQ (reference sequence). This CDR3 is CASSIRGLVPPNTGELFF. The CDR3 DNA follows: TGTGCCAGCAGCATCCGGGGACTAGTCCCACCGAACACCGGGGAGCTGTTTTTT.

The V call is TRBV7-8, the J call TRBJ2-2; 7 positions match TRBD2. This CDR3 is built from 14 residues. Losses at the gene ends were 1 base for V and 5 bases for J; bases not matched to a gene: 1. From germline, CDR1 is SGHVS and CDR2 FQNEAQ. The CDR3: CASSLEGLTGELFF. The DNA for the CDR3 is TGTGCCAGCAGCTTAGAGGGACTAACCGGGGAGCTGTTTTTT.

This chain links TRBV6-1 with TRBJ2-5; 9 nucleotides match TRBD2. Germline V gene data show CDR1 as MNHNS and CDR2 as SASEGT. The J segment lost 3 bases and the V segment lost 2 bases, leaving 7 bases of the junction unmatched. CDR3 length: 16 amino acids. The CDR3 is CASSEFRLAEKETQYF. DNA for the CDR3: TGTGCCAGCAGTGAATTTCGACTAGCGGAGAAAGAGACCCAGTACTTC.